This TCR beta chain was sequenced in a study of long-term antiretroviral therapy in people with HIV. Whole-study findings and limits: Spans of CDR3 length were tighter for HIV repertoires than for controls.

Per individual, the PBMC samples numbered at least one pre-ART and at least two post-ART. The CDR3 loop spans 12 amino acids. Trimming left V 4 bases short and J 1 base short, with 5 bases between. The germline gives CDR1 SGHTS, CDR2 YDEGEE. Version v3.0 of the immunoSEQ assay was performed at survey level. Sequencing used immunoSEQ multiplex PCR; TCRdb keeps in-frame clones, though not all of them. The sample lists 38,000 or so clones, about 94% occurring once. On this clone: Its antigen is unknown.

The specimen was unsorted PBMCs, collected roughly 9.4 years after starting antiretroviral therapy. The V and J genes are TRBV5-8 and TRBJ1-1; D is unresolved. The sequence was obtained from a man aged 30 to 45 with HIV. CDR3 sequence (DNA): TGTGCCAGCAGCCTCTGGAACACTGAAGCTTTCTTT. Translation gives CASSLWNTEAFF.